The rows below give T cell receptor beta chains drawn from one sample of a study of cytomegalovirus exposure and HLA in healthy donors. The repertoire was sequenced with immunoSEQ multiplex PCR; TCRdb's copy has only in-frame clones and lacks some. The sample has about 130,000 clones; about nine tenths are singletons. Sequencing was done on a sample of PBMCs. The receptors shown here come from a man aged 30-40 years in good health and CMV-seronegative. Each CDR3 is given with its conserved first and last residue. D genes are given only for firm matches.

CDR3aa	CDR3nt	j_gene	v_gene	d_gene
CASSGFYGYTF	TGTGCCAGCAGCGGTTTCTACGGCTACACCTTC	TRBJ1-2	TRBV6-1	NA
CASSRQGAREQYF	TGTGCCAGCAGCCGACAGGGGGCGCGGGAGCAGTACTTC	TRBJ2-7	TRBV28	TRBD1
CASSFLSGHEEQYF	TGTGCCAGCAGCTTTTTATCGGGACACGAAGAGCAGTACTTC	TRBJ2-7	TRBV5-4	NA
CASSWGQSYEQYF	TGCGCCAGCAGCTGGGGACAGTCCTACGAGCAGTACTTC	TRBJ2-7	TRBV5-1	TRBD1
CASSLQNRVGEKLFF	TGTGCCAGCAGTCTCCAAAACAGGGTGGGTGAAAAACTGTTTTTT	TRBJ1-4	TRBV2	NA
CASSPPSGRAGSYNEQFF	TGTGCCAGCTCACCACCTAGCGGGAGGGCCGGATCCTACAATGAGCAGTTCTTC	TRBJ2-1	TRBV18	TRBD2
CSVEAPSTDTQYF	TGCAGCGTTGAAGCCCCTAGCACAGATACGCAGTATTTT	TRBJ2-3	TRBV29-1	NA
CAWGRIRLNTEAFF	TGTGCCTGGGGGAGGATACGATTGAACACTGAAGCTTTCTTT	TRBJ1-1	TRBV30	NA
CASSHLREGWNEQFF	TGCGCCAGCAGCCACCTACGGGAGGGGTGGAATGAGCAGTTCTTC	TRBJ2-1	TRBV5-1	TRBD2
CASRLSYNEQFF	TGCGCCAGCCGTCTTAGTTACAATGAGCAGTTCTTC	TRBJ2-1	TRBV5-1	NA
CASSEAGGNTEAFF	TGTGCCAGCAGTGAAGCGGGGGGGAACACTGAAGCTTTCTTT	TRBJ1-1	TRBV6-1	NA
CASSLYLNTGELFF	TGTGCCAGCAGCTTATATCTGAACACCGGGGAGCTGTTTTTT	TRBJ2-2	TRBV11-2	NA
CASTPTSGTDTQYF	TGCGCCAGCACCCCGACTAGCGGCACAGATACGCAGTATTTT	TRBJ2-3	TRBV5-1	TRBD2
CASSLTGGIYNEQFF	TGCGCCAGCAGCCTAACCGGGGGGATCTACAATGAGCAGTTCTTC	TRBJ2-1	TRBV5-1	TRBD2
CASSRATGRILTDTQYF	TGTGCCAGCAGCCGAGCCACAGGCAGGATACTCACAGATACGCAGTATTTT	TRBJ2-3	TRBV7-9	NA
CASSSPGAGNTIYF	TGCGCCAGCAGCTCCCCGGGGGCTGGAAACACCATATATTTT	TRBJ1-3	TRBV5-1	NA
CASSPGRPPHEQYF	TGTGCCAGCAGCCCTGGGAGGCCTCCCCACGAGCAGTACTTC	TRBJ2-7	TRBV7-3	NA